The sequence of this T cell receptor beta chain was determined in a study of technical replicates of blood from a few donors. TCRdb's table, derived via immunoSEQ multiplex PCR, lists solely in-frame clones and lacks some. The table lists around 63,000 clones, 92% of them singletons. The ends lost 6 bases at V and 5 bases at J; junction bases unmatched: 7. Germline CDR1 reads PRHDT; CDR2 reads FYEKMQ (reference sequence). This CDR3 has 16 amino acids. This receptor was taken from a human donor in good health. Some clones in this sample may be carry-over from other donors' samples. This chain joins TRBV13 and TRBJ2-2; 12 bases align to TRBD1. Sequences were obtained from PBMCs. The CDR3 DNA reads as TGTGCCAGCAGAACGGGACAGGGGGCACTGACCGGGGAGCTGTTTTTT. It yields the protein CASRTGQGALTGELFF.